This entry concerns a single TCR beta chain. These data are taken from a study of blood T cell repertoires in COVID-19. About the study: Specimens from acute and convalescent COVID-19 originated in the United States, Italy and Spain.

Source study methods: Estimates of nucleated cell counts were drawn from the amplification of reference gene primers. Assay used: immunoSEQ multiplex PCR; TCRdb lists only in-frame clones, some missing. V and J calls and clone size are copied from that table; D and trimming were computed from the DNA. This sample has 310,000 or so clones, with over 75% found just once. Ages ranged from roughly 18 to 100 years, with residence in about two dozen US areas. The CDR3 has 21 residues. Trimming at V came to 5 bases and at J to 5 bases, leaving 19 bases not matched to a gene. The germline CDR1 and CDR2 sequences are MNHEY and SMNVEV (reference sequence).

V and J are TRBV27 and TRBJ2-2, with 14 bases aligning to TRBD2. Material for sequencing was PBMCs or T cells enriched from blood (not recorded which). The sequence was collected from a woman in her forties who had recovered from COVID-19. Here the CDR3 DNA reads TGTGCCAGCAGTGGCTTTTTCACGGGACTAGCGGGGGTTCCCTCAACCGGGGAGCTGTTTTTT. This codes for CASSGFFTGLAGVPSTGELFF.